A selection of T cell receptor beta chains follows, all from one sample in a study of blood T cell repertoires in COVID-19. Only in-frame clones appear in the TCRdb table, and some are missing; sequencing was by immunoSEQ multiplex PCR. This table has about 180,000 clones, 80% appearing once. Input material: peripheral blood. Receptors originate from an older man with active or convalescent COVID-19. CDR3s include the opening cysteine and the closing phenylalanine or tryptophan. The D gene is left open where the match is weak. Not all rows give a size; the values are once, few, many and, for expanded clones, a class.

V gene	J gene	D gene	clone size	CDR3 DNA	CDR3 protein
TRBV9	TRBJ1-3	-	-	TGTGCCAGCAGCGATAAATCAGCGGGGGGTTCCTCTGGAAACACCATATATTTT	CASSDKSAGGSSGNTIYF
TRBV6-4	TRBJ1-4	-	-	TGTGCCAGCAGTGGTAGAGGGGGGGAACTTGAAAAACTGTTTTTT	CASSGRGGELEKLFF
TRBV10-1	TRBJ2-3	-	-	TGCGCCAGCAGTGAGAGAGGGCCTCCTAGCACAGATACGCAGTATTTT	CASSERGPPSTDTQYF
TRBV30	TRBJ2-3	TRBD2	once	TGTGCCTGGAGTGTAGGAAGGGTCCCTAGCGGGTCGGGCACAGATACGCAGTATTTT	CAWSVGRVPSGSGTDTQYF
TRBV5-1	TRBJ2-1	-	-	TGCGCCAGCAGCTTGGACTCTGGGAGAACGAGCTCCTACAATGAGCAGTTCTTC	CASSLDSGRTSSYNEQFF
TRBV7-9	TRBJ1-4	TRBD1	-	TGTGCCAGCAGCCCAGGGGGGTTGACTAATGAAAAACTGTTTTTT	CASSPGGLTNEKLFF
TRBV28	TRBJ1-6	TRBD1	-	TGTGCCAGCAGTTTTATACAGGGGAAATCACCCCTCCACTTT	CASSFIQGKSPLHF
TRBV6-2/TRBV6-3	TRBJ2-7	TRBD2	-	TGTGCCAGCAGTCAGGGACTAGCGGGACTCTACGAGCAGTACTTC	CASSQGLAGLYEQYF
TRBV10-2	TRBJ2-1	TRBD1	-	TGCGCCAGCACCGACAGGGACAGGCAGTTCTTC	CASTDRDRQFF
TRBV9	TRBJ2-3	-	once	TGTGCCAGCAGCCCCTGGATCTTTGGGGGACTTACAGATACGCAGTATTTT	CASSPWIFGGLTDTQYF
TRBV11-3	TRBJ2-3	-	once	TGTGCCAGCAGCTTTCAGGGTCCAGATACGCAGTATTTT	CASSFQGPDTQYF
TRBV15	TRBJ1-2	TRBD1	many	TGTGCCACCAGCAGAGCAGGGACAGGGGCCGGGGGCTACACCTTC	CATSRAGTGAGGYTF
TRBV19	TRBJ1-2	-	few	TGTGCCAGTAGTATTACCAGGTCATATGGCTACACCTTC	CASSITRSYGYTF
TRBV28	TRBJ1-2	TRBD1	once	TGTGCCAGTCGGACAGGGGTTAACTATGGCTACACCTTC	CASRTGVNYGYTF
TRBV9	TRBJ1-2	-	-	TGTGCCAGCAGCGTAGGCGGCGGGGACTATGGCTACACCTTC	CASSVGGGDYGYTF
TRBV7-8	TRBJ1-5	-	-	TGTGCCAGCAGCCAGGTGGGCACACCTTATAGCAATCAGCCCCAGCATTTT	CASSQVGTPYSNQPQHF
TRBV10-3	TRBJ1-4	-	few	TGTGCCATCAGTGAGAGTCGGGGGAATTCGGGTTCGGGTGAAAAACTGTTTTTT	CAISESRGNSGSGEKLFF
TRBV6-5	TRBJ2-1	TRBD2	-	TGTGCCAGCAGTTCCGTAGTAGCGGGAGACGACGGTGAGCAGTTCTTC	CASSSVVAGDDGEQFF
TRBV27	TRBJ1-6	TRBD1	-	TGTGCCAGCAACCTACAGGGGGCCGGCTATAATTCACCCCTCCACTTT	CASNLQGAGYNSPLHF
TRBV7-6	TRBJ2-2	-	once	TGTGCCAGCAGCTTAGGAACCCGGGAACAGGGGGAGCTGTTTTTT	CASSLGTREQGELFF
TRBV2	TRBJ2-1	TRBD1	-	TGTGCCAGCAGTAGGGACAGGGGACGCGATGAGCAGTTCTTC	CASSRDRGRDEQFF
TRBV27	TRBJ1-6	TRBD1	-	TGTGCCAGCAGCGGGGACAGGGGGAGTTCACCCCTCCACTTT	CASSGDRGSSPLHF
TRBV7-2	TRBJ2-5	-	-	TGTGCCAGCAGCTTGGACAGTGTAGAGACCCAGTACTTC	CASSLDSVETQYF
TRBV18	TRBJ2-5	TRBD1	few	TGTGCCAGCTCACCCCGACAGGGGGAGACCCAGTACTTC	CASSPRQGETQYF
TRBV6-5	TRBJ2-5	TRBD2	-	TGTGCCAGCAGTAACCAGGGAGGGGCCCAAGAGACCCAGTACTTC	CASSNQGGAQETQYF
TRBV5-1	TRBJ2-5	TRBD2	-	TGCGCCAGCAGCATAACTAGCGGGCCCCAAGAGACCCAGTACTTC	CASSITSGPQETQYF
TRBV5-1	TRBJ2-2	TRBD1	-	TGCGCCAGCAGCCCAAACAACCGGGACAGAGACACCGGGGAGCTGTTTTTT	CASSPNNRDRDTGELFF
TRBV27	TRBJ2-3	TRBD1	-	TGTGCCAGCAGTTCGACAGGGGGGGCAGATACGCAGTATTTT	CASSSTGGADTQYF
TRBV9	TRBJ2-3	TRBD2	-	TGTGCCAGCAGCCCAAAAGGGCTAGCGGGTGACTTGGATACGCAGTATTTT	CASSPKGLAGDLDTQYF
TRBV19	TRBJ1-4	-	few	TGTGCCAGTAGACCCCCTAGCGAGGAAAAACTGTTTTTT	CASRPPSEEKLFF
TRBV5-1	TRBJ2-3	TRBD2	-	TGCGCCAGCAGCTTGGGCACTAGCGGGAGCGCAGATACGCAGTATTTT	CASSLGTSGSADTQYF
TRBV5-1	TRBJ2-7	TRBD1	-	TGCGCCAGCAGCGGGCCCCGGGACAGGGACAAGGAGCAGTACTTC	CASSGPRDRDKEQYF
TRBV5-1	TRBJ1-1	-	-	TGCGCCAGCAGCCAATCTAGCGGGGGGAACACTGAAGCTTTCTTT	CASSQSSGGNTEAFF
TRBV5-4	TRBJ2-2	-	few	TGTGCCAGCAGCGCCCCCCAATCGGACACCGGGGAGCTGTTTTTT	CASSAPQSDTGELFF
TRBV10-3	TRBJ2-1	-	-	TGTGCCATCAGTGAGTCGTTGGGGACACAGTTCTTC	CAISESLGTQFF
TRBV3-1/TRBV3-2	TRBJ2-4	-	-	TGTGCCAGCAGCCAAGGGTGGACTGCACCTCAAAACATTCAGTACTTC	CASSQGWTAPQNIQYF
TRBV4-3	TRBJ2-2	-	-	TGCGCCAGCAGCCAAGATGAGGTCGGGGAGCTGTTTTTT	CASSQDEVGELFF
TRBV5-1	TRBJ1-6	-	-	TGCGCCAGCAGCTTGGCGGGTGCTCAGAATAATTCACCCCTCCACTTT	CASSLAGAQNNSPLHF
TRBV19	TRBJ1-2	-	-	TGTGCCAGTAGTATTGGTACAGGTAGTGGCTACACCTTC	CASSIGTGSGYTF
TRBV21-1	TRBJ1-1	-	-	TGTGCCAGTTATCCAGGGGGCTCGCCAGTTGAAGCTTTCTTT	CASYPGGSPVEAFF
TRBV5-4	TRBJ1-1	-	-	TGTGCCAGCAGCCCCGGACGGGGATCGAACACTGAAGCTTTCTTT	CASSPGRGSNTEAFF
TRBV27	TRBJ1-1	TRBD1	-	TGTGCCAGACTTGGACAGGGCTGGACTGAAGCTTTCTTT	CARLGQGWTEAFF
TRBV5-1	TRBJ2-7	-	once	TGCGCCAGCAGCTTGGGACAAGGACCGTCAGGGGCGGCCCGATCCTACGAGCAGTACTTC	CASSLGQGPSGAARSYEQYF
TRBV9	TRBJ1-5	-	-	TGTGCCAGCAGCCCCTTGGGGGCGAGCAATCAGCCCCAGCATTTT	CASSPLGASNQPQHF
TRBV5-1	TRBJ2-1	TRBD2	-	TGCGCCAGCAGCTTAGGTCTCCTAGCGGGGGGTGAGAATGAGCAGTTCTTC	CASSLGLLAGGENEQFF
TRBV5-4	TRBJ1-2	-	-	TGTGCCAGCAGCTTAAGGGTACAGGCAGGTGGCTACACCTTC	CASSLRVQAGGYTF
TRBV2	TRBJ1-1	-	few	TGTGCCAGCGTCCGGGAAGAAGGCATCGCTGAAGCTTTCTTT	CASVREEGIAEAFF
TRBV21-1	TRBJ2-5	-	few	TGTGCCAGCGGGGCTTATGAGTACTTC	CASGAYEYF
TRBV28	TRBJ1-1	-	-	TGTGCCAGCAAAACTCTACTGGGAGGAACTGAAGCTTTCTTT	CASKTLLGGTEAFF
TRBV5-1	TRBJ2-1	TRBD2	-	TGCGCCAGCAGCTTGGCCGGGGGGGCAAAGACCCTGAGCTCCTACAATGAGCAGTTCTTC	CASSLAGGAKTLSSYNEQFF
TRBV6-2/TRBV6-3	TRBJ2-7	TRBD1	-	TGTGCCAGCAGTCCACAGGGGGCTCGTAACGAGCAGTACTTC	CASSPQGARNEQYF
TRBV30	TRBJ2-1	TRBD1	-	TGTGCCTGGAGTGGGGGGACAGGCCTAGCGGAGCAGTTCTTC	CAWSGGTGLAEQFF
TRBV7-2	TRBJ1-2	TRBD1	once	TGTGCCAGCAGCCCAGGGACAGGGGAGTACGGCTACACCTTC	CASSPGTGEYGYTF
TRBV6-6	TRBJ2-1	TRBD1	-	TGTGCCAGCAGTTTGGACAGGGGTTCCTACAATGAGCAGTTCTTC	CASSLDRGSYNEQFF
TRBV12-5	TRBJ1-5	-	-	TGTGCTAGTGGTTTGGGGGGAGGTCAGCCCCAGCATTTT	CASGLGGGQPQHF
TRBV7-3	TRBJ2-2	TRBD2	-	TGTGCCAGCAGCGAAGCATCTAGCGGGAGAGGCACCGGGGAGCTGTTTTTT	CASSEASSGRGTGELFF
TRBV30	TRBJ1-3	-	once	TGTGCCTGGAGTGTATCCGGCACAGGGTTCTCTGGAAACACCATATATTTT	CAWSVSGTGFSGNTIYF
TRBV6-5	TRBJ2-3	-	-	TGTGCCAGCCTAGGAACGGCCCGCGTCACAGATACGCAGTATTTT	CASLGTARVTDTQYF
TRBV2	TRBJ2-3	TRBD2	-	TGTGCCAGCAGCAGGTGGACTAGCGGGATTAATACAGATACGCAGTATTTT	CASSRWTSGINTDTQYF